One and the same sample provided the 25 T cell receptor beta chains below, sequenced in a study of Graves' ophthalmopathy and Graves' hyperthyroidism. As the template, RNA transcripts were used to amplify TCR beta CDR3 regions. RT-PCR was first run with HTBI primers, then multiplex PCR in a second round. TCRdb passed the multiplex PCR reads through MiXCR, listing each CDR3 protein once. The sample carries under 250,000 distinct CDR3 sequences, about a fifth recorded once. The specimen was peripheral blood. The receptors were gathered from a woman aged 45-65 years with Graves' ophthalmopathy.

The CDR3 spells CASRTETGELFF. DNA of the CDR3: TGTGCCAGCAGGACGGAGACCGGGGAGCTGTTTTTT. This chain connects TRBV6-1 to TRBJ2-2; D not resolved. Trimming pared 6 bases from V and 5 bases from J, leaving 7 bases between. This CDR3 spans 12 amino acids. CDR1 and CDR2 (germline): MNHNS, SASEGT.

This clonotype appeared many times. The CDR3 loop reads CASRQGAINEQFF. CDR3 DNA: TGTGCCAGCAGACAGGGGGCCATCAATGAGCAGTTCTTC. The gene calls are TRBV25-1 and TRBJ2-1; 9 positions match TRBD1. The germline V gene has CDR1 MGHDK and CDR2 SYGVNS. The CDR3 runs to 13 residues. Unmatched junction bases numbered 3, after V lost 6 bases and J lost 6 bases.

The chain recombines TRBV7-2 with TRBJ2-5, with TRBD1 matching over 7 bases. Germline CDR1 and CDR2: SGHTA and FQGNSA. The V and J ends lost 5 bases and 1 base, in that order; junction bases with no gene match: 7. This CDR3 has 15 residues. CDR3 DNA: TGTGCCAGCAGCATAAGACAGGGACCCCAAGAGACCCAGTACTTC. Protein: CASSIRQGPQETQYF.

The chain recombines TRBV12-3 or TRBV12-4 with TRBJ2-5, with D hard to call. Trimming removed 2 bases from V and 12 bases from J, with 13 bases in between. The length of the CDR3 is 12 residues. The DNA for the CDR3 is TGTGCCAGCAGTTTAAACGACGCGGCGGAGTACTTC. Translation gives CASSLNDAAEYF.

As concerns this clonotype: This may be a read error, as it is one base from a much larger clone. The chain carries TRBV11-2 and TRBJ2-3, with 7 bases that match TRBD1. The CDR3 is 17 amino acids. V was clipped by 7 bases and J by 4 bases; unmatched bases: 17. Germline CDR1 reads SGHAT; CDR2 reads FQNNGV. The CDR3: CASTNNREGAPSDTQYF. The CDR3 DNA sequence: TGTGCCAGCACCAATAACAGAGAGGGGGCTCCCTCAGATACGCAGTATTTT.

Ten or more counts support this clonotype. The chain carries TRBV5-1 and TRBJ2-7; a possible D gene is TRBD1 (6 bases). Germline-derived CDR1 and CDR2 are SGHRS and YFSETQ. There are 14 residues in the CDR3. Trimming stripped 5 bases from V and 5 bases from J, with 17 bases between. The CDR3 bases are TGCGCCAGCAGGGACAGCTCTCAAAGGGACGAGCAGTACTTC. Protein sequence: CASRDSSQRDEQYF. The variable domain in full, completed from reference TRBV5-1 and TRBJ2-7, reads KAGVTQTPRYLIKTRGQQVTLSCSPISGHRSVSWYQQTPGQGLQFLFEYFSETQRNKGNFPGRFSGRQFSNSRSEMNVSTLELGDSALYLCASRDSSQRDEQYFGPGTRLTVT.

The gene calls are TRBV20-1 and TRBJ1-1; 7 nucleotides agree with TRBD1. CDR1 is DFQATT, CDR2 SNEGSKA, per germline (reference sequence). This CDR3 is 16 amino acids long. The V segment lost 8 bases and the J segment 0 bases; nucleotides outside the gene matches: 15. The CDR3 region is CSPRGQGETMNTEAFF. The CDR3 DNA is TGCAGTCCACGAGGGCAGGGGGAGACTATGAACACTGAAGCTTTCTTT.

This clonotype came up many times. This rearrangement joins TRBV12-3 or TRBV12-4 to TRBJ1-1, with D tentatively TRBD1 (6 bases). V was clipped by 8 bases and J by 0 bases, with 13 bases between them. The CDR3 runs to 14 residues. The CDR3 loop is CASGDDRMNTEAFF. CDR3 sequence (DNA): TGTGCCAGCGGGGACGACAGGATGAACACTGAAGCTTTCTTT.

This clonotype was detected only a few times. The rearrangement links TRBV6-1 to TRBJ2-2, with TRBD2 identical over 8 bases. V shed 6 bases, J shed 6 bases, and the junction held 9 bases outside the gene matches. The length of the CDR3 is 15 residues. Germline assignment: CDR1 MNHNS and CDR2 SASEGT. The CDR3 loop is CASRAGVGMAGELFF. The CDR3 nucleotides read TGTGCCAGCAGAGCGGGAGTAGGAATGGCCGGGGAGCTGTTTTTT.

This clonotype was seen at least ten times. The chain uses TRBV20-1 and TRBJ2-7; D is possibly TRBD2 (6 bases). This CDR3 comprises 12 residues. The germline V gene has CDR1 DFQATT and CDR2 SNEGSKA (reference sequence). The V end lost 5 bases, the J end lost 2 bases, and 10 bases lay between the germline ends. The CDR3 spells CSAGLATYEQYF. The CDR3 DNA reads TGCAGTGCTGGTCTAGCGACCTACGAGCAGTACTTC.

The V and J genes are TRBV5-1 and TRBJ2-7; TRBD2 agrees at 10 bases. The CDR3 length is 17 residues. With V trimmed by 1 base and J by 4 bases, 11 bases remained unmatched. Germline loops: CDR1 SGHRS, CDR2 YFSETQ. CDR3 in amino acids: CASSLRASGSRGYEQYF. DNA of the CDR3: TGCGCCAGCAGCTTGCGGGCTAGCGGGAGTAGAGGGTACGAGCAGTACTTC.

This clonotype was counted only a few times. The genes are TRBV11-2 and TRBJ2-6, with TRBD1 matching over 9 bases. CDR1 is SGHAT and CDR2 is FQNNGV in the germline V gene. Trimming cost V 7 bases and J 0 bases; bases outside gene matches: 7. This CDR3 is 17 amino acids long. CDR3: CASTLTGGVSGANVLTF. The CDR3 bases are TGTGCCAGCACCCTGACAGGGGGGGTCTCTGGGGCCAACGTCCTGACTTTC. Combining the CDR3 with reference TRBV11-2 and TRBJ2-6 gives the whole variable domain EAGVAQSPRYKIIEKRQSVAFWCNPISGHATLYWYQQILGQGPKLLIQFQNNGVVDDSQLPKDRFSAERLKGVDSTLKIQPAKLEDSAVYLCASTLTGGVSGANVLTFGAGSRLTVL.

In the case of this clonotype: A read error may be the cause here, since a much bigger clone is one base away. The CDR3 end shows no conserved phenylalanine or tryptophan, and so a read error is likely. The V and J genes are TRBV20-1 and TRBJ2-7; maybe TRBD1 (6 bases). This CDR3 region has 15 residues. The V end was cut by 0 bases, the J end by 0 bases, with 12 bases between. From germline, CDR1 is DFQATT and CDR2 SNEGSKA (reference sequence). This chain's CDR3 is CSARDPRQVSYEQYL. CDR3 bases: TGCAGTGCTAGAGATCCGCGACAGGTCTCCTACGAGCAGTACCTC.

This chain joins TRBV28 and TRBJ1-1; maybe TRBD1 (5 bases). CDR3 length: 18 amino acids. With 8 bases removed from V and 0 bases from J, the gap between germline ends came to 25 bases. CDR1 is MDHEN and CDR2 is SYDVKM in the germline V gene. The CDR3 sequence: CASQNGAGYGIMNTEAFF. For the CDR3, the DNA is TGTGCCAGCCAAAATGGGGCAGGGTACGGGATCATGAACACTGAAGCTTTCTTT.

The CDR3, as DNA: TGTGCCATCAGTGAGTCGGCAGATAGCAATCAGCCCCAGCATTTT. It encodes CAISESADSNQPQHF. This chain links TRBV10-3 with TRBJ1-5; no clear D. From germline, CDR1 is ENHRY and CDR2 SYGVKD. Trimming took off 0 bases at V and 0 bases at J, with 6 bases between the two ends. The CDR3 has 15 amino acids.

This clonotype was found a few times. The J gene is TRBJ1-5, the V gene TRBV10-3, with 7 bases that match TRBD1. Unmatched junction bases numbered 7, after V lost 4 bases and J lost 4 bases. Germline CDR1 and CDR2: ENHRY and SYGVKD. This CDR3 region has 15 residues. DNA of the CDR3: TGTGCCATCAGTGTGGAAGGGGGCCCTAATCAGCCCCAGCATTTT. It yields the protein CAISVEGGPNQPQHF.

This clonotype was counted at least ten times. At one end, the junction sequence differs from germline, possibly due to a read error. The chain links TRBV24-1 to TRBJ2-5; D ambiguous. Per the germline V gene, CDR1 is KGHDR and CDR2 is SFDVKD. The CDR3 is 16 amino acids. CDR3 in DNA: TGTGCCACCAGTGCCATACCAGACACCGATCAAGGGACCCAGTACTTC. Amino acid sequence: CATSAIPDTDQGTQYF.

At least ten counts were recorded for this clonotype. This chain connects TRBV6-1 to TRBJ1-3; D is unclear. The CDR3 sequence is 15 residues long. The V end was cut by 6 bases, the J end by 0 bases, with 12 bases between. The germline gives CDR1 MNHNS, CDR2 SASEGT. CDR3 loop: CASRIQLSSGNTIYF. For the CDR3, the DNA is TGTGCCAGCAGGATCCAACTAAGCTCTGGAAACACCATATATTTT.

This clonotype was detected once. CDR3 bases: TGTGCCACCAGTGATCCCAGGTCGGGTCCCACTGAAGCTTTCTTT. This gives the protein CATSDPRSGPTEAFF. The chain joins TRBV24-1 to TRBJ1-1; no definite D call. V was clipped by 3 bases and J by 4 bases, with 14 bases between them. Germline V CDR1 and CDR2: KGHDR, SFDVKD. The CDR3 is made up of 15 amino acids.

The V call is TRBV6-1, the J call TRBJ2-5; the D gene is possibly TRBD2 (5 bases). The CDR3 has 12 residues. Germline V lookup: CDR1 MNHNS, CDR2 SASEGT. The V end was cut by 7 bases, the J end by 4 bases, with 10 bases between. As DNA, the CDR3 is TGTGCCAGCACCGACGCGGGAGAGACCCAGTACTTC. Its translation is CASTDAGETQYF.

The V gene is TRBV27, the J gene TRBJ1-2, with 10 positions matching TRBD1. The CDR3 runs to 15 residues. The germline V gene has CDR1 MNHEY and CDR2 SMNVEV (reference sequence). The junction had 7 bases not matched to a gene; V was cut back by 2 bases and J by 7 bases. CDR3 sequence reads: CASSLGTGTGVGYTF. The CDR3 nucleotides read TGTGCCAGCAGTTTAGGGACCGGGACAGGGGTTGGCTACACCTTC.

This clonotype came up many times. The gene calls are TRBV2 and TRBJ2-7, with TRBD2 as a possible D gene (6 bases). The CDR3 extends over 16 amino acids. Trimming left V 2 bases short and J 4 bases short, with 18 bases between. Germline CDR1 SNHLY, CDR2 FYNNEI. The CDR3 loop reads CASSEWVGGPEYEQYF. The DNA for the CDR3 is TGTGCCAGCAGTGAATGGGTGGGAGGACCTGAGTACGAGCAGTACTTC.

This clonotype was detected ten times or more. Written as DNA, the CDR3 is TGCGCCAGCAGCGACAGGGTCGTATACGAGCAGTACTTC. Translating gives CASSDRVVYEQYF. The rearrangement links TRBV4-1 to TRBJ2-7, with 7 bases fitting TRBD1. The CDR3 spans 13 residues. Germline assignment: CDR1 MGHRA and CDR2 YSYEKL. Germline trimming cut 5 bases from V and 4 bases from J; bases unmatched to any gene: 5.

This clonotype was seen repeatedly, ten times or more. The CDR3: CASTLGLADTYEQYF. Written as DNA, the CDR3 is TGTGCCAGCACCCTAGGACTAGCGGATACCTACGAGCAGTACTTC. The rearrangement joins TRBV6-1 to TRBJ2-7, with TRBD2 matching 10 bases. Germline assignment: CDR1 MNHNS and CDR2 SASEGT. V dropped 7 bases and J dropped 2; count of bases not matched to a gene: 8. The CDR3 length is 15 residues.

This clonotype appeared once. The V gene is TRBV2, the J gene TRBJ1-1; 10 nucleotides match TRBD1. This CDR3 spans 14 amino acids. Trimming at V came to 8 bases and at J to 1 base, leaving 4 bases not matched to a gene. Looked up from germline, CDR1 is SNHLY and CDR2 is FYNNEI. CDR3 nucleotide sequence: TGTGCCAGCGGGGGGGACAGGGGGAACACTGAAGCTTTCTTT. It specifies CASGGDRGNTEAFF. Full variable domain (missing parts from reference TRBV2 and TRBJ1-1): EPEVTQTPSHQVTQMGQEVILRCVPISNHLYFYWYRQILGQKVEFLVSFYNNEISEKSEIFDDQFSVERPDGSNFTLKIRSTKLEDSAMYFCASGGDRGNTEAFFGQGTRLTVV.